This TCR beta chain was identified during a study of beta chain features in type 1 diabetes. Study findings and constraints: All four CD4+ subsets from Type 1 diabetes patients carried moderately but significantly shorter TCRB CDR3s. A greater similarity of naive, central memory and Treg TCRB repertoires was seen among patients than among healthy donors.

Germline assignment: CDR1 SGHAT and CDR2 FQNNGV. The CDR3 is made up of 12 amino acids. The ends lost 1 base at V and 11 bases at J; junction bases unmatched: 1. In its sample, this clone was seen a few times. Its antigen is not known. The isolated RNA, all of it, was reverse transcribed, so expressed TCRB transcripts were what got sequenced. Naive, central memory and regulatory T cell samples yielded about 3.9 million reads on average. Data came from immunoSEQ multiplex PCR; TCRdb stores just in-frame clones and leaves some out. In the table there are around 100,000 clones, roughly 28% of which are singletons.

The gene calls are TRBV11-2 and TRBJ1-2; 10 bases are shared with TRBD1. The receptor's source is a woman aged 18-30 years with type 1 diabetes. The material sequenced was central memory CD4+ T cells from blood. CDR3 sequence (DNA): TGTGCCAGCAGCTTAGGACAGGGGGCTTACACCTTC. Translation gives CASSLGQGAYTF.